This T cell receptor beta chain is from a study of shared T cell receptors in the human thymus. V lost 5 bases and J 2 bases, leaving 28 bases between the germline ends. CDR3 length: 20 amino acids. CDR1 and CDR2 from the germline V gene are SGHVS and FQNEAQ. The data were produced by immunoSEQ multiplex PCR, yet TCRdb's version contains in-frame clones alone and is incomplete. The table has 650,000 to 950,000 clones, 75% to 90% seen once; the top ten hold 0.008% to 0.011%. In addition, the sample was reused for a study of human thymus T cells. From that report: The sample donors, healthy Finnish infants, were having corrective surgery for congenital heart defects. V and J gene usage appeared biased in thymic and blood repertoires. Related research described thymic repertoires that were highly overlapping among unrelated individuals.

The TCR originated in a girl in the first two years of life with a congenital heart defect. The chain is built from TRBV7-8 and TRBJ1-3, with TRBD1 as a possible D gene (5 bases). The specimen sequenced was thymocytes. CDR3 coding DNA: TGTGCCAGCAGCCCAGGGTCTATTGAACAAGACTCCGACGCTGGAAACACCATATATTTT. It is translated as CASSPGSIEQDSDAGNTIYF.